In this sample, the clone carrying this T cell receptor (beta chain) turned up once. Antigen unknown. V was pared by 2 bases and J by 3 bases, with 9 bases between. The CDR3 sequence is 13 residues long. The germline gives CDR1 SQVTM, CDR2 ANQGSEA. The source of the sample is a study of CD8 T cells in acute hepatitis C reinfection. General observations from the study: Preferential TRBV04 and TRBV06 usage appeared in all groups and was not explained by the naive pool. Follow-up repertoires were missing for chronically infected subjects. Bulk TCRbeta-only sequencing left public clonotype pairing undetermined.

Profiling relied on immunoSEQ multiplex PCR, and the TCRdb table lists in-frame clones only, not all of them. The data hold 30,000 to 45,000 clones, with 75% to 90% observed a single time. The time point: naive CD8 control sorted from an acute-time-point sample. Acute primary HCV infection: positive HCV RNA or antibody test after negative test within 24 weeks. Sequencing input: naive CD8+ T cells from PBMCs. V gene TRBV29-1 combines with J gene TRBJ2-3; no reliable D call. This receptor was taken from a woman aged 18-29 years who spontaneously cleared hepatitis C infection. The CDR3 sequence is CSVEPPITDTQYF. In nucleotides, the CDR3 is TGCAGCGTTGAACCACCCATTACAGATACGCAGTATTTT.